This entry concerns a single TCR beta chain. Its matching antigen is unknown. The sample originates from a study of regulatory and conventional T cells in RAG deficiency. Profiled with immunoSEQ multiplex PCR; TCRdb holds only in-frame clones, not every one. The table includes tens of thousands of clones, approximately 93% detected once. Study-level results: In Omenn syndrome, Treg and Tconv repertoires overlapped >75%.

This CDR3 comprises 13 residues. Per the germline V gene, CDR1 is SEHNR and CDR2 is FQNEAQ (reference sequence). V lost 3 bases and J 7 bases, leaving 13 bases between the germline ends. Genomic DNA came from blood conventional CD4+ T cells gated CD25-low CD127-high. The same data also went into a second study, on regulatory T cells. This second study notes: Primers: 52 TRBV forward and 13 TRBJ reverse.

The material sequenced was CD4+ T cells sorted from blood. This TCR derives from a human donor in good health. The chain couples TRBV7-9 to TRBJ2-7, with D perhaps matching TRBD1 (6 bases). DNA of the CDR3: TGTGCCAGCAGCTTTCCTCAGGGGAAAGAGCAGTACTTC. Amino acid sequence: CASSFPQGKEQYF.